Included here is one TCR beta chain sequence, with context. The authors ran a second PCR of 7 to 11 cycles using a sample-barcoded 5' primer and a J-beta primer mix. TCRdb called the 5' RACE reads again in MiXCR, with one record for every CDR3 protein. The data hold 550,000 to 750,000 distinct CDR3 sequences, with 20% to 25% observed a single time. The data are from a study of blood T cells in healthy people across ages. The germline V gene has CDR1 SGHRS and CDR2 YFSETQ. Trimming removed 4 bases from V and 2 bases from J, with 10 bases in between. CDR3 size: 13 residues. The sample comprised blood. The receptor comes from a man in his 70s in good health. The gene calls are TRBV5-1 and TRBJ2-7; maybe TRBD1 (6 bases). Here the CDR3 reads CASSTRQAYEQYF. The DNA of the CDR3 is TGCGCCAGCAGCACTCGACAGGCCTACGAGCAGTACTTC.